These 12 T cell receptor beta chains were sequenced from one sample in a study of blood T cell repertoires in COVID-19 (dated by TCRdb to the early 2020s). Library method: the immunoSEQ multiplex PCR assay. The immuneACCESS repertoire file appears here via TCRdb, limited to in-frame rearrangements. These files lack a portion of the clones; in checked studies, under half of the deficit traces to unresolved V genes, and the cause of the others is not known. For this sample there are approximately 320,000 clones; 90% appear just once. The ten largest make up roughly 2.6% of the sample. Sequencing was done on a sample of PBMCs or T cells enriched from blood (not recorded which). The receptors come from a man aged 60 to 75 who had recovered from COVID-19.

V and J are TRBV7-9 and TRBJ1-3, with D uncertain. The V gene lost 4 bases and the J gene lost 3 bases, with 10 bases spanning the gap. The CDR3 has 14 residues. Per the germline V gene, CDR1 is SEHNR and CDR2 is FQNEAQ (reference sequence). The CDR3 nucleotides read TGTGCCAGCAGCTCCAACGCGGATGGAAACACCATATATTTT. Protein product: CASSSNADGNTIYF.

CDR3 region: CASSQDPIPLTSSYNEQFF. CDR3 in DNA: TGCGCCAGCAGCCAAGACCCCATCCCCCTTACGAGCTCCTACAATGAGCAGTTCTTC. V is TRBV4-3 and J is TRBJ2-1; D unresolved. The CDR3 length is 19 residues. Germline V gene data show CDR1 as LGHNA and CDR2 as YSLEER. V lost 0 bases, J lost 0 bases, and 18 bases lay in between.

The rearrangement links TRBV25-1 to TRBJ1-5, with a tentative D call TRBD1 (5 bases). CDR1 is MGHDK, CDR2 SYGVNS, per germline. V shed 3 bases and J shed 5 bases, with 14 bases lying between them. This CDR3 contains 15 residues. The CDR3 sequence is CASSEGGRGYQPQHF. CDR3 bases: TGTGCCAGCAGTGAGGGAGGTCGGGGGTATCAGCCCCAGCATTTT.

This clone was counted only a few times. CDR3: CIAGTNYGYTF. The DNA for the CDR3 is TGCATCGCAGGTACTAACTATGGCTACACCTTC. The V gene is TRBV20-1, the J gene TRBJ1-2, with D hard to call. CDR3 size: 11 residues. The V gene's germline CDR1 is DFQATT and CDR2 SNEGSKA (reference sequence).

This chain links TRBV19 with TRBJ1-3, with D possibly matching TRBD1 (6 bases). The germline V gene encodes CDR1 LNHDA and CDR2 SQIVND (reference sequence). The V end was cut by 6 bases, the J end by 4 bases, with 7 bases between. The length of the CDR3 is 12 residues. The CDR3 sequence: CASSTGGNTIYF. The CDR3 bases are TGTGCCAGTAGCACAGGGGGAAACACCATATATTTT.

The CDR3 here is CASSPRGETQYF. The DNA for the CDR3 is TGTGCCAGCAGCCCCAGGGGTGAGACCCAGTACTTC. V gene TRBV11-1 combines with J gene TRBJ2-5; TRBD1 might be the D (6 bases). Germline CDR1 is SGHAT and CDR2 is FQDESV (reference sequence). V gave up 5 bases and J gave up 5 bases, with 9 bases separating them. This CDR3 spans 12 amino acids.

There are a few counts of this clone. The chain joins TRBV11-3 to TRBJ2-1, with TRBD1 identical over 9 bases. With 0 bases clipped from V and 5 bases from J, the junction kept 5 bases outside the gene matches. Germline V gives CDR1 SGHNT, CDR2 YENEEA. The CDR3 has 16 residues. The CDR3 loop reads CASSLDGQGRNNEQFF. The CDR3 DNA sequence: TGTGCCAGCAGCTTAGATGGACAGGGGAGGAACAATGAGCAGTTCTTC.

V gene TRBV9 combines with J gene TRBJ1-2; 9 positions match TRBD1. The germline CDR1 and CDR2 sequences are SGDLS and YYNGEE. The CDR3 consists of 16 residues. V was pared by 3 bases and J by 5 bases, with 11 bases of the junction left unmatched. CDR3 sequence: CASSELSGTGFYGYTF. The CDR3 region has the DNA TGTGCCAGCAGCGAACTGTCCGGGACAGGGTTTTATGGCTACACCTTC.

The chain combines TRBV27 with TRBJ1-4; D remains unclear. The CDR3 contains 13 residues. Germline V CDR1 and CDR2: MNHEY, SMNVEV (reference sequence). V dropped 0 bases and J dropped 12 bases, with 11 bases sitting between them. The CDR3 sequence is CASSLSRGRELFF. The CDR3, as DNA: TGTGCCAGCAGTTTATCGAGAGGGAGGGAACTGTTTTTT.

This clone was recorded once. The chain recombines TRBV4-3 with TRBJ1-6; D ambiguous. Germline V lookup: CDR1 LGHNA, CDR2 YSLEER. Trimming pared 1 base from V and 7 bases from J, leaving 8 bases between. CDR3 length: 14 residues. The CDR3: CASSQVVRNSPLHF. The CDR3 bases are TGCGCCAGCAGCCAAGTTGTTCGGAATTCACCCCTCCACTTT.

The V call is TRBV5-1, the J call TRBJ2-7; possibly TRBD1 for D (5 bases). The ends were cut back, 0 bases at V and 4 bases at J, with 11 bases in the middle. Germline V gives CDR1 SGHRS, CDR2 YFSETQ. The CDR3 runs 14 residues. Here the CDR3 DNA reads TGCGCCAGCAGCTTGGATGACAGAGGTTACGAGCAGTACTTC. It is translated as CASSLDDRGYEQYF.

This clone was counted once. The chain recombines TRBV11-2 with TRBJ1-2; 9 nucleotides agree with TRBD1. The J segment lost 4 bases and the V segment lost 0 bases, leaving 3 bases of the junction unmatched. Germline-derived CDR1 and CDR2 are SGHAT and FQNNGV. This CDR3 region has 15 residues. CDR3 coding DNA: TGTGCCAGCAGCTTAGACGGACAGGGGTCCTATGGCTACACCTTC. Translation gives CASSLDGQGSYGYTF.